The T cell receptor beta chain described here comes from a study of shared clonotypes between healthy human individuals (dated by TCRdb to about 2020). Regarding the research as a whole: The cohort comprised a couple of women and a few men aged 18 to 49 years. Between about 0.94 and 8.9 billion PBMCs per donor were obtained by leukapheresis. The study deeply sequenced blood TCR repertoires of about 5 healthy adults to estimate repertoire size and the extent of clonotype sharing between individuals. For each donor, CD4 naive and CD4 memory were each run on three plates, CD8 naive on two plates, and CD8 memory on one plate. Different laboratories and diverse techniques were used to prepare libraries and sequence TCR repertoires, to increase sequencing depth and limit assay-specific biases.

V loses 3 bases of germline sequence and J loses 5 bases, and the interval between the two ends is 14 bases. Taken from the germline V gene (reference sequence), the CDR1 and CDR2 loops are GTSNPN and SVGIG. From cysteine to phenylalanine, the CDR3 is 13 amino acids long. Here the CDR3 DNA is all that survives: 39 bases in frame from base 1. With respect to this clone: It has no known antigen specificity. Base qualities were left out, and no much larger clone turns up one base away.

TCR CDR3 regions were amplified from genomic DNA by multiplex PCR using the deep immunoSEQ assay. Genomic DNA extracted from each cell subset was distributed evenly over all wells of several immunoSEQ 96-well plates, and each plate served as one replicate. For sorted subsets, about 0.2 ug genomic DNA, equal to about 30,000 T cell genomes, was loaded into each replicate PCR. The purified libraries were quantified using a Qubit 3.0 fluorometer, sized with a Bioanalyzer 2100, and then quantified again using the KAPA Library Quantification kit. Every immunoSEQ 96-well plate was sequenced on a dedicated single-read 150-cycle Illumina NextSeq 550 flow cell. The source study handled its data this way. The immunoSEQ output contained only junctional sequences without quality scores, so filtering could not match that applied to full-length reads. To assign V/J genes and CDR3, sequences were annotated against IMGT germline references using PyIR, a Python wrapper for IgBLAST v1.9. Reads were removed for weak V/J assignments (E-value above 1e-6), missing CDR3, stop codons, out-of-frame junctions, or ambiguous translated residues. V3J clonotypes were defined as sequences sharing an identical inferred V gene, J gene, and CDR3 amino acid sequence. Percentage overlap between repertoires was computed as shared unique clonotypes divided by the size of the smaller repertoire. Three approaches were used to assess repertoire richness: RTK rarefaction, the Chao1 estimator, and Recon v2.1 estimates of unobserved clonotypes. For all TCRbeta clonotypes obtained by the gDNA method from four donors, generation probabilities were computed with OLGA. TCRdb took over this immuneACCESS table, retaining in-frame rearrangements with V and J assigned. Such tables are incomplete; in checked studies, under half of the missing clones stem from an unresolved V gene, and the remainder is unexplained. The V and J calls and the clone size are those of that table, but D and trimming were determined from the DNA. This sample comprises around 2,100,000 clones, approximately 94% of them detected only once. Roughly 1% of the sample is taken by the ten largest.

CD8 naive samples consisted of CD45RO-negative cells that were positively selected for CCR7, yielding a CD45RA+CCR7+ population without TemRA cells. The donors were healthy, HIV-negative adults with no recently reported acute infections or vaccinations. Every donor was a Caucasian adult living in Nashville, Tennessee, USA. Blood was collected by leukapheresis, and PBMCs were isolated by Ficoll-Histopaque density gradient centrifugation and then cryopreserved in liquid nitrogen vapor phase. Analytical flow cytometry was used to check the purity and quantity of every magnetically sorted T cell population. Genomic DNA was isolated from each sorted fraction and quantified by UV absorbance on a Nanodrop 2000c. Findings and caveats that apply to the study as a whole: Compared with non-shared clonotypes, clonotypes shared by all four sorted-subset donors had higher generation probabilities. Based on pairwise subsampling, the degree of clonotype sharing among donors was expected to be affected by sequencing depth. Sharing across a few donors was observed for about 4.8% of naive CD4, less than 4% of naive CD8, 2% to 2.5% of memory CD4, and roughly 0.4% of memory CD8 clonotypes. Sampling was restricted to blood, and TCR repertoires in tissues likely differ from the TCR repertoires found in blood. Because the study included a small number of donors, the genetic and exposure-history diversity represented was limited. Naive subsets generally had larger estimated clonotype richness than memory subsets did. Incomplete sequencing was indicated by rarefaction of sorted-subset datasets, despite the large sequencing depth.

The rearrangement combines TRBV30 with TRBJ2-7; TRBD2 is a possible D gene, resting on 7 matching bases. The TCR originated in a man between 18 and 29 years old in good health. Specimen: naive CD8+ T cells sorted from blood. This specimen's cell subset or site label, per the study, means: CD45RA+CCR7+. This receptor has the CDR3 CAWSVGGADEQYF. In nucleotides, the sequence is TGTGCCTGGAGCGTGGGGGGGGCAGACGAGCAGTACTTC.